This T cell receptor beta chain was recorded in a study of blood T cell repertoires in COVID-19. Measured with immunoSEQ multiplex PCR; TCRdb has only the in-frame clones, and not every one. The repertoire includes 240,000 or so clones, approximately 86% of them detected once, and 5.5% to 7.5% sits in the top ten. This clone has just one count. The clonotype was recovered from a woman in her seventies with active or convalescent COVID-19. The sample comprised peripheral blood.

CDR3 in DNA: TGTGCCAGCAGCCAAACTATCCGGGACAGTTCTATGTCGGGAACCTTC. As protein: CASSQTIRDSSMSGTF. The J gene is TRBJ1-2, the V gene TRBV7-2; 7 bases map to TRBD1. V lost 5 bases to trimming and J lost 14 bases; unmatched junction nucleotides: 23. The CDR3 is 16 amino acids. Looked up from germline, CDR1 is SGHTA and CDR2 is FQGNSA.